This T cell receptor (beta chain) was profiled in a study of T cells after yellow fever vaccination. In the study overall: The SMART-Seq v4 Ultra Low Input method served to prepare the low-cell-number fractions. Findings and limits, study-wide: Relatively few clonotypes were ones that appeared in both CD4 and CD8 compartments. Peak timing came faster in the weaker secondary response, day 5 versus 15.

Using its own MiXCR run on the 5' RACE reads, TCRdb lists one record per CDR3 protein. The sample consists of 400,000 to 650,000 distinct CDR3 sequences, just over 20% of them appearing once. Unmatched junction bases numbered 12, after V lost 5 bases and J lost 3 bases. This CDR3 comprises 17 residues. Germline V gene lookup returns CDR1 SGHTA and CDR2 FQGTGA. This clonotype turned up a few times. Its antigen is undetermined. The V call is TRBV7-3, the J call TRBJ2-3; 9 nucleotides match TRBD2. The source is a man between 18 and 29 years old who received the YFV17D yellow fever vaccine. The sequencing here drew on PBMCs, taken roughly 23 days after the first yellow fever vaccination. Here the CDR3 reads CASSLKGRGGWTDTQYF. The CDR3 DNA reads as TGTGCCAGCAGCCTAAAGGGGCGGGGGGGCTGGACAGATACGCAGTATTTT. Using reference TRBV7-3 and TRBJ2-3 for the parts outside the CDR3, the full variable domain is GAGVSQTPSNKVTEKGKYVELRCDPISGHTALYWYRQSLGQGPEFLIYFQGTGAADDSGLPNDRFFAVRPEGSVSTLKIQRTERGDSAVYLCASSLKGRGGWTDTQYFGPGTRLTVL.